What follows is one T cell receptor beta chain and its context. The data belong to a study of CD8 T cells in Susac syndrome. RNA, at about 0.45 to 1 ug, was reverse transcribed with random hexamers. TCRdb used MiXCR to reprocess the immunoSEQ multiplex PCR reads, holding one entry per CDR3 protein. The sample includes 150,000 to 200,000 distinct CDR3 sequences, over 85% of them seen just once. This CDR3 has 16 amino acids. Germline V CDR1 and CDR2: SNHLY, FYNNEI. V gave up 6 bases and J gave up 0 bases, with 15 bases separating them. The chain links TRBV2 to TRBJ1-5, with a possible D match to TRBD1 (6 bases). Sequencing input: CD4+ T cells from PBMCs. The clonotype was recovered from a human donor in good health. Here the CDR3 reads CASRRGDTNSNQPQHF. DNA of the CDR3: TGTGCCAGCAGGAGAGGGGACACCAATAGCAATCAGCCCCAGCATTTT.